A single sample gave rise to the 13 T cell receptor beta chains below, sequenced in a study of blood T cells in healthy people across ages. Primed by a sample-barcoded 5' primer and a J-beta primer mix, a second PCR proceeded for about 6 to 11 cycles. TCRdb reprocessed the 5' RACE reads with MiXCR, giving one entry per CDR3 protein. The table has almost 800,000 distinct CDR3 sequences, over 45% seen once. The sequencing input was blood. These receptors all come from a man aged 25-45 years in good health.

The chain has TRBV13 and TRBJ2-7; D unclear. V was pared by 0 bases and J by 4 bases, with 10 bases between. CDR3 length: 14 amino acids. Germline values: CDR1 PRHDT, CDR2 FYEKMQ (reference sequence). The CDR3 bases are TGTGCCAGCAGCTTAGGTCGACCTTTTTACGAGCAGTACTTC. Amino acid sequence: CASSLGRPFYEQYF.

The CDR3 sequence: CASSSGQGSSPLHF. The CDR3 DNA is TGTGCCAGCAGTTCGGGACAGGGTAGTTCACCCCTCCACTTT. This chain joins TRBV28 and TRBJ1-6, with 9 bases lining up with TRBD1. There are 14 residues in the CDR3. V lost 4 bases to trimming and J lost 9 bases; unmatched junction nucleotides: 4. CDR1 MDHEN and CDR2 SYDVKM come from the germline V gene.

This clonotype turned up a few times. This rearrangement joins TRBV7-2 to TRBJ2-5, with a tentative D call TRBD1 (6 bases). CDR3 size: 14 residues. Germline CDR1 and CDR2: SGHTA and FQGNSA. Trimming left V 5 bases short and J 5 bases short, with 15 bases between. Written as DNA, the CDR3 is TGTGCCAGCAGCCCTCGAGGGGGTCGGGAGACCCAGTACTTC. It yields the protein CASSPRGGRETQYF.

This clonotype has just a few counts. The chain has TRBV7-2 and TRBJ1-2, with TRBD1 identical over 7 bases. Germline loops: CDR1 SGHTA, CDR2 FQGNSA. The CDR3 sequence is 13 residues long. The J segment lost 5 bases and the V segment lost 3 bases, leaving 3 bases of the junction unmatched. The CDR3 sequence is CASSLEGAYGYTF. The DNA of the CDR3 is TGTGCCAGCAGCTTGGAGGGGGCGTATGGCTACACCTTC.

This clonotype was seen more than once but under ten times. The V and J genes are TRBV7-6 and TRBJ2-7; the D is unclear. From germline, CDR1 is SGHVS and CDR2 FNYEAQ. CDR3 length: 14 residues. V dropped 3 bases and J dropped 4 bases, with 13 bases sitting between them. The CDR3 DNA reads TGTGCCAGCAGCTTCCCGGGTACGGCTTACGAGCAGTACTTC. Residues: CASSFPGTAYEQYF.

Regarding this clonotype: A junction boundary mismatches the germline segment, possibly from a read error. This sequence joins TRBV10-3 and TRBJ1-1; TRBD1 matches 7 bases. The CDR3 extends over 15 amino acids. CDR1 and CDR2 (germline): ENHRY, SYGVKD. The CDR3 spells CAVRANRGKNTEAFF. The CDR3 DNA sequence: TGTGCCGTCAGAGCAAACAGGGGTAAGAACACTGAAGCTTTCTTT.

CDR3 sequence reads: CASSLGGGLGKTQYF. CDR3 DNA: TGTGCCAGCAGCCTCGGGGGGGGACTAGGCAAGACCCAGTACTTC. This rearrangement joins TRBV11-2 to TRBJ2-5; 8 bases are shared with TRBD2. Germline CDR1 is SGHAT and CDR2 is FQNNGV. V was pared by 5 bases and J by 6 bases, with 11 bases of the junction left unmatched. This CDR3 contains 15 residues.

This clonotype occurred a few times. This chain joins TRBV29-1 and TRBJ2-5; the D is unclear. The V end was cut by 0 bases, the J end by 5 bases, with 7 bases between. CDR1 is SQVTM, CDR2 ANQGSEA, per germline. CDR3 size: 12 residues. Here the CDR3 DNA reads TGCAGCGTTGAAGATAACGGTGAGACCCAGTACTTC. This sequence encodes CSVEDNGETQYF. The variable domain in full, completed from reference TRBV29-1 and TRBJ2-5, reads SAVISQKPSRDICQRGTSLTIQCQVDSQVTMMFWYRQQPGQSLTLIATANQGSEATYESGFVIDKFPISRPNLTFSTLTVSNMSPEDSSIYLCSVEDNGETQYFGPGTRLLVL.

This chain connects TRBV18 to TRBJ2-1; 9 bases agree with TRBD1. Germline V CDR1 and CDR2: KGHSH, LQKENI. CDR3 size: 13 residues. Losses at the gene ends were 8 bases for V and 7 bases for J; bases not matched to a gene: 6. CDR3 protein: CASAQGQGNEQFF. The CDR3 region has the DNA TGTGCCAGCGCACAGGGACAGGGTAATGAGCAGTTCTTC. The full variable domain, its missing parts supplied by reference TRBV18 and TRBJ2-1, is NAGVMQNPRHLVRRRGQEARLRCSPMKGHSHVYWYRQLPEEGLKFMVYLQKENIIDESGMPKERFSAEFPKEGPSILRIQQVVRGDSAAYFCASAQGQGNEQFFGPGTRLTVL.

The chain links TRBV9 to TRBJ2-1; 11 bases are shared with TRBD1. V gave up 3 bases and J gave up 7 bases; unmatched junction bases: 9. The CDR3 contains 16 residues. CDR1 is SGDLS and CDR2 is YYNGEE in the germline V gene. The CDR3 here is CASSARTGGAENEQFF. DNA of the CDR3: TGTGCCAGCAGCGCAAGGACAGGGGGCGCTGAAAATGAGCAGTTCTTC.

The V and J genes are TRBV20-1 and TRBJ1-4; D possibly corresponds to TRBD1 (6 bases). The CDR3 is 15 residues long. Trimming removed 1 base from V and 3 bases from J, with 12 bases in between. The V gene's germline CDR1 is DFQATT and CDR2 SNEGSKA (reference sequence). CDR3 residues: CSARVPGVPNEKLFF. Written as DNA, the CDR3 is TGCAGTGCTAGAGTCCCAGGGGTCCCTAATGAAAAACTGTTTTTT.

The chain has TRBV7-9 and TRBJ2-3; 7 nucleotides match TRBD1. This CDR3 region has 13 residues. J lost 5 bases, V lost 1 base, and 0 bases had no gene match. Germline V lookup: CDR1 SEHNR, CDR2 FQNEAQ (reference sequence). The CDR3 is CASSLDRGDTQYF. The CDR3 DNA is TGTGCCAGCAGCTTAGACAGGGGAGATACGCAGTATTTT.

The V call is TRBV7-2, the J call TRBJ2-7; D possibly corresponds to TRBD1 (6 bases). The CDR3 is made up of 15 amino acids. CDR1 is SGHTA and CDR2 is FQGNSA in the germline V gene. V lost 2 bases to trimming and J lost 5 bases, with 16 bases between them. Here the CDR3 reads CASSLRQGFIHEQYF. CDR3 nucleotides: TGTGCCAGCAGCTTAAGGCAGGGGTTCATCCACGAGCAGTACTTC.